This is a list of T cell receptor beta chains from one sample in a study of T cell changes during pregnancy in multiple sclerosis. Sequencing was performed with immunoSEQ multiplex PCR; in TCRdb, only in-frame clones are kept and a portion is missing. This table holds roughly 68,000 clones, 92% found once. The source material was peripheral blood, sampled in the second trimester of pregnancy. The receptors were sampled from a female donor in good health, enrolled as a control in a pregnancy study. Each CDR3 is given with its conserved first and last residue. The D gene is left open where the match is weak.

CASSLEGTGVISYNSPLHF	TGCGCCAGCAGCTTGGAAGGGACAGGGGTAATCTCCTATAATTCACCCCTCCACTTT	TRBJ1-6	TRBD1	TRBV5-1
CASRPSGSLYNEQFF	TGTGCCAGCAGGCCTAGCGGGAGTTTGTACAATGAGCAGTTCTTC	TRBJ2-1	TRBD2	TRBV6-5
CASAARSDRAAYEQYF	TGCGCCAGCGCAGCCCGATCGGACAGGGCGGCCTACGAGCAGTACTTC	TRBJ2-7	TRBD1	TRBV5-1
CASSALRQSQNTEAFF	TGTGCCAGCAGCGCCCTTAGACAGAGTCAGAACACTGAAGCTTTCTTT	TRBJ1-1	NA	TRBV9
CASQVQGIPTEAFF	TGTGCCAGCCAAGTTCAGGGGATTCCCACTGAAGCTTTCTTT	TRBJ1-1	NA	TRBV2
CASSYSGRGGYTDTQYF	TGCGCCAGCAGCTACTCGGGGCGGGGGGGCTACACAGATACGCAGTATTTT	TRBJ2-3	TRBD2	TRBV5-1
CAAAVPEYNEQFF	TGTGCCGCGGCAGTCCCAGAGTACAATGAGCAGTTCTTC	TRBJ2-1	NA	TRBV27
CASSLREIASKQYF	TGTGCCAGCAGCTTAAGGGAAATAGCGTCGAAGCAGTACTTC	TRBJ2-7	NA	TRBV7-2
CAWSGIARAYNEQFF	TGTGCCTGGAGTGGGATAGCCCGAGCATACAATGAGCAGTTCTTC	TRBJ2-1	NA	TRBV30
CAIRLAGGPYEQYF	TGTGCCATCAGATTAGCGGGAGGGCCTTACGAGCAGTACTTC	TRBJ2-7	TRBD2	TRBV10-3
CASSRSGEQYF	TGTGCCAGCAGCAGGAGCGGCGAGCAGTACTTC	TRBJ2-7	NA	TRBV5-5
CASSKGGIDEQYF	TGTGCCAGTAGTAAAGGAGGGATCGACGAGCAGTACTTC	TRBJ2-7	NA	TRBV19
CAISDSGTEVYGYTF	TGTGCCATCAGTGATTCCGGGACAGAGGTCTATGGCTACACCTTC	TRBJ1-2	TRBD1	TRBV10-3
CASSIGSGVETQYF	TGCGCCAGCAGCATCGGTAGCGGGGTAGAGACCCAGTACTTC	TRBJ2-5	TRBD2	TRBV5-1
CASSRIAGGPNEQYF	TGCGCCAGCAGCCGCATAGCGGGAGGGCCCAACGAGCAGTACTTC	TRBJ2-7	TRBD2	TRBV4-1
CASSFPDRAYEQYF	TGTGCCAGCAGTTTTCCCGACAGGGCCTACGAGCAGTACTTC	TRBJ2-7	TRBD1	TRBV27
CASSLYGSGGDNEQFF	TGTGCCAGCAGCTTATATGGTAGCGGGGGGGACAATGAGCAGTTCTTC	TRBJ2-1	TRBD2	TRBV7-3
CASSSIQAQVIGFEKLFF	TGTGCCAGCAGCTCGATTCAAGCCCAGGTGATCGGCTTTGAAAAACTGTTTTTT	TRBJ1-4	NA	TRBV7-8
CASSWAEDSYEQYF	TGTGCCAGCAGCTGGGCCGAAGACTCCTACGAGCAGTACTTC	TRBJ2-7	NA	TRBV7-8
CASSKLAGFTYEQYF	TGCGCCAGCTCCAAACTAGCGGGCTTTACCTACGAGCAGTACTTC	TRBJ2-7	TRBD2	TRBV4-1
CASSKTGWGNQPQHF	TGTGCCAGTAGTAAGACAGGGTGGGGGAATCAGCCCCAGCATTTT	TRBJ1-5	TRBD1	TRBV19
CASSLAGGFNQPQHF	TGTGCCAGCAGCTTAGCGGGAGGCTTCAATCAGCCCCAGCATTTT	TRBJ1-5	NA	TRBV7-2